The 29 T cell receptor beta chains below were found in one sample sequenced in a study of yellow fever vaccine responses in identical twins. TCRdb redid the calling of the RT-PCR reads with MiXCR, one entry per CDR3 protein. The table includes approximately 3,000 distinct CDR3 sequences, around 82% detected once. Sample: T cells from blood (PBMCs), unsorted or a sorted subset (not recorded which), taken before or after yellow fever vaccination (not recorded which). These receptor sequences come from a woman between 18 and 29 years old who received the yellow fever vaccine.

The chain carries TRBV10-3 and TRBJ1-2; 8 nucleotides line up with TRBD1. The trim removed 6 bases at V and 3 bases at J, leaving 3 bases unmatched. Germline V gene data show CDR1 as ENHRY and CDR2 as SYGVKD. CDR3 length: 13 residues. The CDR3 nucleotides read TGTGCCATCAGCACGGACAGGGACTATGGCTACACCTTC. Its translation is CAISTDRDYGYTF.

This chain joins TRBV12-3 or TRBV12-4 and TRBJ1-6; the match to TRBD1 covers 7 bases. This CDR3 contains 16 residues. Trimming at V came to 4 bases and at J to 6 bases, leaving 9 bases not matched to a gene. For the CDR3, the DNA is TGTGCCAGCAGTTCCCTCGGCGACAGGGTTAATTCACCCCTCCACTTT. It codes for CASSSLGDRVNSPLHF.

The genes are TRBV25-1 and TRBJ1-2, with D maybe TRBD1 (5 bases). The germline V and J ends were trimmed by 6 bases and 2 bases, with 10 bases remaining between them. CDR3 length equals 13 residues. Germline V gives CDR1 MGHDK, CDR2 SYGVNS. CDR3 DNA sequence: TGTGCCAGCAGGCCGGGGGGGAACTATGGCTACACCTTC. Protein product: CASRPGGNYGYTF.

The J gene is TRBJ2-1, the V gene TRBV4-2; no definite D call. The CDR3 contains 12 residues. V was clipped by 4 bases and J by 8 bases, with 9 bases between them. Germline loops: CDR1 LGHNA, CDR2 YNFKEQ. CDR3 sequence (DNA): TGTGCCAGCAGCCGACGGCAGGATGAGCAGTTCTTC. Protein: CASSRRQDEQFF.

The chain links TRBV18 to TRBJ1-1, with 7 bases identical to TRBD1. V lost 8 bases and J lost 1; bases outside the gene matches: 7. This CDR3 comprises 14 residues. Germline V gene sequence: CDR1 KGHSH, CDR2 LQKENI. CDR3: CASLPGQPNTEAFF. The CDR3 DNA sequence: TGTGCCAGCCTACCGGGACAGCCGAACACTGAAGCTTTCTTT.

The rearrangement uses TRBV11-1 and TRBJ2-2, with 8 bases fitting TRBD2. The CDR3 totals 17 residues. From germline, CDR1 is SGHAT and CDR2 FQDESV (reference sequence). J gave up 6 bases and V 1 base, and 10 bases lay outside the gene matches. This CDR3 reads CASSLGFSGDTAGELFF. CDR3 nucleotide sequence: TGTGCCAGCAGCTTAGGGTTTAGCGGGGACACCGCCGGGGAGCTGTTTTTT.

This chain uses TRBV9 with TRBJ2-3, with D possibly matching TRBD2 (5 bases). The CDR3 sequence is 15 residues long. Trimming removed 1 base from V and 2 bases from J, with 11 bases in between. CDR1 SGDLS and CDR2 YYNGEE come from the germline V gene. The CDR3 coding sequence is TGTGCCAGCAGCGTACGTGGAGGCTTCACAGATACGCAGTATTTT. This encodes CASSVRGGFTDTQYF.

V is TRBV9 and J is TRBJ2-7; no clear D gene. The CDR3 runs to 10 residues. CDR1 and CDR2 from the germline V gene are SGDLS and YYNGEE. Trimming pared 10 bases from V and 6 bases from J, leaving 11 bases between. The CDR3 nucleotides are TGTGCCGTCTCCGGCTCCGAGCAGTACTTC. Its translation is CAVSGSEQYF.

The chain recombines TRBV7-6 with TRBJ1-5; D remains unclear. CDR1 SGHVS and CDR2 FNYEAQ come from the germline V gene. The CDR3 runs to 13 residues. V was clipped by 3 bases and J by 5 bases, with 8 bases between them. The CDR3 reads CASSFNFDQPQHF. The CDR3 nucleotides read TGTGCCAGCAGCTTTAATTTCGATCAGCCCCAGCATTTT.

The rearrangement uses TRBV4-1 and TRBJ2-1; no firm D call. Trimming removed 2 bases at V and 0 bases at J, with 5 bases between. The CDR3 consists of 14 residues. CDR1 MGHRA and CDR2 YSYEKL come from the germline V gene. The DNA for the CDR3 is TGCGCCAGCAGCCAAATGAGCTCCTACAATGAGCAGTTCTTC. This sequence encodes CASSQMSSYNEQFF.

The chain couples TRBV6-2 or TRBV6-3 to TRBJ2-1; D is undetermined. This CDR3 contains 14 residues. Trimming removed 1 base at V and 6 bases at J, with 10 bases between. Germline CDR1 and CDR2: MNHEY and SVGEGT. The CDR3 region is CASSYLASGNEQFF. CDR3 nucleotide sequence: TGTGCCAGCAGTTACTTGGCTTCGGGCAATGAGCAGTTCTTC.

The chain joins TRBV4-1 to TRBJ2-7; D is possibly TRBD2 (7 bases). The germline V gene encodes CDR1 MGHRA and CDR2 YSYEKL. Trimming cost V 2 bases and J 2 bases, with 10 bases left between them. The length of the CDR3 is 14 residues. This CDR3 is CASSQTGRAYEQYF. The CDR3 coding sequence is TGCGCCAGCAGCCAAACAGGGAGGGCCTACGAGCAGTACTTC.

The rearrangement uses TRBV2 and TRBJ2-4, with TRBD1 as a possible D gene (6 bases). Trimming removed 10 bases at V and 5 bases at J, with 18 bases between. Germline CDR1 and CDR2: SNHLY and FYNNEI. This CDR3 region has 14 residues. The CDR3, as DNA: TGTGCCACTCGGACAGAGTCCCTCGAAAACATTCAGTACTTC. The encoded protein is CATRTESLENIQYF.

The gene calls are TRBV6-5 and TRBJ2-2; D is perhaps TRBD2 (6 bases). V lost 1 base, J lost 2 bases, and 8 bases lay in between. The CDR3 covers 15 residues. Germline lookup yields CDR1 MNHEY and CDR2 SVGAGI. The CDR3 reads CASSYWAGNTGELFF. As DNA, the CDR3 is TGTGCCAGCAGTTACTGGGCGGGAAACACCGGGGAGCTGTTTTTT.

The V gene is TRBV11-2, the J gene TRBJ2-7; D might be TRBD2 (6 bases). Germline lookup yields CDR1 SGHAT and CDR2 FQNNGV. The CDR3 has 14 amino acids. Trimming pared 4 bases from V and 9 bases from J, leaving 19 bases between. The CDR3 DNA reads TGTGCCAGCAGCTCCAGAGGCGGGGTTTCCCTGCAGTACTTC. This sequence encodes CASSSRGGVSLQYF.

The chain has TRBV13 and TRBJ2-7; D ambiguous. CDR1 is PRHDT, CDR2 FYEKMQ, per germline (reference sequence). CDR3 size: 13 residues. Trimming shortened V by 8 bases and J by 0 bases, and 11 bases separated the two germline ends. In DNA, the CDR3 is TGTGCCAGCCTGTCTGCGAGCTCCTACGAGCAGTACTTC. Residues: CASLSASSYEQYF.

The V gene is TRBV11-1, the J gene TRBJ2-2; 8 nucleotides align to TRBD2. Germline V gives CDR1 SGHAT, CDR2 FQDESV (reference sequence). This CDR3 comprises 15 residues. V dropped 2 bases and J dropped 5; count of bases not matched to a gene: 4. CDR3 nucleotides: TGTGCCAGCAGCTTACTAGCGGGTCAAACCGGGGAGCTGTTTTTT. It encodes CASSLLAGQTGELFF. Drawing the rest from reference TRBV11-1 and TRBJ2-2, the complete variable domain is EAEVAQSPRYKITEKSQAVAFWCDPISGHATLYWYRQILGQGPELLVQFQDESVVDDSQLPKDRFSAERLKGVDSTLKIQPAELGDSAMYLCASSLLAGQTGELFFGEGSRLTVL.

This clonotype is a singleton in its sample. The J gene is TRBJ2-7, the V gene TRBV7-6, with 11 bases identical to TRBD2. The V and J ends lost 6 bases and 9 bases, in that order; junction bases with no gene match: 13. Germline lookup yields CDR1 SGHVS and CDR2 FNYEAQ. The CDR3 covers 15 residues. The CDR3 nucleotides read TGTGCCAGCAGTATGACTAGCGGGACTCCTGTCGGGCAGTACTTC. Translating gives CASSMTSGTPVGQYF.

This chain joins TRBV2 and TRBJ2-2; a weak D match, TRBD2 (5 bases). With 7 bases removed from V and 6 bases from J, the gap between germline ends came to 18 bases. Germline V lookup: CDR1 SNHLY, CDR2 FYNNEI. The CDR3 length is 15 residues. The CDR3: CASMARESSSGELFF. The CDR3 nucleotides are TGTGCCAGCATGGCGAGGGAGTCTAGTTCCGGGGAGCTGTTTTTT.

The CDR3 loop is CASSYASGRAWETQYF. The CDR3 coding sequence is TGTGCCAGCAGTTATGCAAGCGGGAGGGCCTGGGAGACCCAGTACTTC. The chain recombines TRBV6-2 or TRBV6-3 with TRBJ2-5; 10 bases match TRBD2. The ends lost 3 bases at V and 5 bases at J; junction bases unmatched: 9. Looked up from germline, CDR1 is MNHEY and CDR2 is SVGEGT. This CDR3 is 16 amino acids long.

The rearrangement joins TRBV6-1 to TRBJ1-5, with a weak D call TRBD1 (6 bases). The CDR3 runs 15 residues. In germline, CDR1 is MNHNS, CDR2 SASEGT. V was cut by 6 bases and J by 3 bases, with 15 bases left in between. CDR3 nucleotides: TGTGCCAGCAGGCAGGGGAAAGGGTTCAATCAGCCCCAGCATTTT. This translates into CASRQGKGFNQPQHF.

The chain is built from TRBV10-3 and TRBJ1-2; D is ambiguous. V lost 5 bases to trimming and J lost 6 bases, with 13 bases between them. This CDR3 has 13 amino acids. Germline V lookup: CDR1 ENHRY, CDR2 SYGVKD. Here the CDR3 DNA reads TGTGCCATCAGTAAGGACGGGTATGATGGCTACACCTTC. It specifies CAISKDGYDGYTF.

The chain couples TRBV11-2 to TRBJ2-7; D is unresolved. The CDR3 covers 12 residues. V dropped 0 bases and J dropped 6 bases, with 6 bases sitting between them. Germline V gives CDR1 SGHAT, CDR2 FQNNGV. The DNA for the CDR3 is TGTGCCAGCAGCTTAGACAGTACCGAGCAGTACTTC. Residues: CASSLDSTEQYF.

This chain links TRBV30 with TRBJ2-7; D is tentatively TRBD1 or TRBD2 (5 bases each). Germline CDR1 reads GTSNPN; CDR2 reads SVGIG (reference sequence). V dropped 0 bases and J dropped 0 bases, with 12 bases sitting between them. This CDR3 is built from 15 residues. CDR3 coding DNA: TGTGCCTGGAGTGTGAGGGGAACCCGCTCCTACGAGCAGTACTTC. Translated, it gives CAWSVRGTRSYEQYF.

This clonotype was seen more than once but under ten times. The chain couples TRBV2 to TRBJ2-5, with D perhaps matching TRBD2 (6 bases). Germline CDR1 SNHLY, CDR2 FYNNEI. The CDR3 is made up of 15 amino acids. Trimming cost V 3 bases and J 1 base, with 12 bases left between them. CDR3 sequence: CASSDIGGLQETQYF. In DNA form, the CDR3 reads TGTGCCAGCAGTGATATTGGGGGACTCCAAGAGACCCAGTACTTC.

The chain uses TRBV30 and TRBJ2-1; 10 bases fit TRBD1. This CDR3 is 16 amino acids long. V was pared by 1 base and J by 5 bases, with 8 bases of the junction left unmatched. In germline, CDR1 is GTSNPN, CDR2 SVGIG (reference sequence). CDR3 sequence reads: CAWSAVRDRGNNEQFF. Here the CDR3 DNA reads TGTGCCTGGAGTGCCGTCCGGGACAGGGGCAACAATGAGCAGTTCTTC.

The chain combines TRBV29-1 with TRBJ2-1, with D hard to call. V was shortened by 5 bases and J by 15 bases, with 14 bases between the two germline ends. CDR3 length equals 10 residues. Germline CDR1 reads SQVTM; CDR2 reads ANQGSEA. CDR3 residues: CSVTESYLFF. The CDR3, as DNA: TGCAGCGTTACGGAGTCCTATCTGTTCTTC.

This CDR3 is CASSLASNEQFF. CDR3 in DNA: TGCGCCAGCAGCTTGGCGTCCAATGAGCAGTTCTTC. The rearrangement uses TRBV5-1 and TRBJ2-1; no firm D call. This CDR3 is 12 amino acids long. The germline V and J ends were trimmed by 0 bases and 6 bases, with 4 bases remaining between them. Germline values: CDR1 SGHRS, CDR2 YFSETQ.

The rearrangement links TRBV10-3 to TRBJ1-2, with 7 bases aligning to TRBD1. CDR1 and CDR2 (germline): ENHRY, SYGVKD. The CDR3 extends over 15 amino acids. V was pared by 3 bases and J by 2 bases, with 6 bases of the junction left unmatched. The CDR3 DNA reads TGTGCCATCAGTGATTCTAGGACAGGCAACTATGGCTACACCTTC. Translating it yields CAISDSRTGNYGYTF.